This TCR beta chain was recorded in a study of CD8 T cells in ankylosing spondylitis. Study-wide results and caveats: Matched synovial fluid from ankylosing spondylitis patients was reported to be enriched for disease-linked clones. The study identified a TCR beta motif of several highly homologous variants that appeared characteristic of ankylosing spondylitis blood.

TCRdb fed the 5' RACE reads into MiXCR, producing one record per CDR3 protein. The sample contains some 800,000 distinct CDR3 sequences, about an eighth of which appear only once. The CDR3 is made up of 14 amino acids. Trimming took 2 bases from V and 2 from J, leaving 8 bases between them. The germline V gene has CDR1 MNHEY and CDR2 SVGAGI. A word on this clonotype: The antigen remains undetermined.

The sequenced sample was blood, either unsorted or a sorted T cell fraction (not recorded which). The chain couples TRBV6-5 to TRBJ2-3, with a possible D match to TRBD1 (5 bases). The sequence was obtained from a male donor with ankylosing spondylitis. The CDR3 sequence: CASSYRQLTDTQYF. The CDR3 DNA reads TGTGCCAGCAGTTACCGACAGCTCACAGATACGCAGTATTTT.